The clone carrying this T cell receptor (beta chain) has just one count. Antigen: not known. The sample comes from a study of lymphopenia after photon versus proton radiotherapy. Study-wide results and limits: Under photons, naive T cells and diversity fell while effector/memory populations rose. A bigger post-nadir fall in TCR diversity correlated inversely with survival time in deceased patients. Post-nadir diversity loss with photons came from oligoclonal expansion, particularly CD8+ Temra cells.

This table comes from immunoSEQ multiplex PCR, and its TCRdb copy is limited to in-frame clones, with some not included. The table records some 64,000 clones, about nine tenths of them present only once. The sequencing used peripheral blood, collected from a patient treated with proton-based radiotherapy. This receptor was taken from an elderly man with esophageal cancer.

The CDR3, as DNA: TGTGCCAGCAGCTTAGAAGGGGCGCACTACGAGCAGTACTTC. Translating gives CASSLEGAHYEQYF. V is TRBV7-8 and J is TRBJ2-7, with a possible D match to TRBD1 (5 bases). Trimming stripped 1 base from V and 3 bases from J, with 10 bases between. Germline CDR1 SGHVS, CDR2 FQNEAQ. CDR3 length equals 14 residues.